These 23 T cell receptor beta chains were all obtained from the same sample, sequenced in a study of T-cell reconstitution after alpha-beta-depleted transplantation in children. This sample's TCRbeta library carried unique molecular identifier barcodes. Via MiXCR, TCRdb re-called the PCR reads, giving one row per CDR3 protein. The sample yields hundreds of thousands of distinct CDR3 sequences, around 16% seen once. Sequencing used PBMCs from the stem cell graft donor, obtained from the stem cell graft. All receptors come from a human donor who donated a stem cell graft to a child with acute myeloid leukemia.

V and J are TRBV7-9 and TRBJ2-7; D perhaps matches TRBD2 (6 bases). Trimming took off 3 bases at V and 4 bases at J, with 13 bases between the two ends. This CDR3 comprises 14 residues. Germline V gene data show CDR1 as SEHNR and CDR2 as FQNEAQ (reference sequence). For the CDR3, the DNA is TGTGCCAGCAGCTTGGAGGGCTCTTTTTACGAGCAGTACTTC. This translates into CASSLEGSFYEQYF.

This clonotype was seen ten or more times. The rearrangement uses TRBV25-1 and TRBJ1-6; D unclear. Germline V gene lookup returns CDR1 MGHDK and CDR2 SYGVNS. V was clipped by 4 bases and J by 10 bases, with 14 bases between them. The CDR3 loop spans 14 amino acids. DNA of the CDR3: TGTGCCAGCAGTGGAGGCTGGACCGCCTCACCCCTCCACTTT. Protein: CASSGGWTASPLHF.

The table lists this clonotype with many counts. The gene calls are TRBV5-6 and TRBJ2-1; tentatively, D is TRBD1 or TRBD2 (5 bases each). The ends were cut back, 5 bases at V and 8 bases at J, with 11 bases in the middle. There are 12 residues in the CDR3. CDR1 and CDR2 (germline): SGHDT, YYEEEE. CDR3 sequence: CASRWGSYEQFF. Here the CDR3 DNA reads TGTGCCAGCAGGTGGGGGTCTTATGAGCAGTTCTTC.

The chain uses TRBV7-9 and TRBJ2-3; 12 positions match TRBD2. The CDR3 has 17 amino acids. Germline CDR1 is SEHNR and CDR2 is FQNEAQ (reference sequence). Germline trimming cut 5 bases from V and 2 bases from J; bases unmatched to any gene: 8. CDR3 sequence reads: CASSIGLAGPDTDTQYF. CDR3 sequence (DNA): TGTGCCAGCAGCATCGGACTAGCGGGACCAGACACAGATACGCAGTATTTT.

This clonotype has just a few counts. CDR3 protein: CATSRDGGGYSNQPQHF. Here the CDR3 DNA reads TGTGCCACCAGCAGAGATGGGGGAGGCTATAGCAATCAGCCCCAGCATTTT. The J gene is TRBJ1-5, the V gene TRBV15, with D possibly being TRBD1 (5 bases). Trimming pared 0 bases from V and 0 bases from J, leaving 12 bases between. Germline V gene sequence: CDR1 LNHNV, CDR2 YYDKDF (reference sequence). This CDR3 region has 17 residues.

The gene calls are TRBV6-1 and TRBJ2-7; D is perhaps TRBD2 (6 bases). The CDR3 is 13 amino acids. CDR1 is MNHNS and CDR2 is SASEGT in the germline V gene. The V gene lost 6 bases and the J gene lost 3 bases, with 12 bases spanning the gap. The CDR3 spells CASRSSGHYEQYV. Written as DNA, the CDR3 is TGTGCCAGCAGGAGTAGCGGCCACTACGAGCAGTACGTC.

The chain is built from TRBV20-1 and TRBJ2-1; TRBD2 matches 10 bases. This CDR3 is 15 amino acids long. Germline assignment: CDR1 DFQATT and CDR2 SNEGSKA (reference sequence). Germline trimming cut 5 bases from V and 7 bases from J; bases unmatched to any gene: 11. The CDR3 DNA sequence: TGCAGTGCTCACTCAAGCGGGGGGGCCGGAAATGAGCAGTTCTTC. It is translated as CSAHSSGGAGNEQFF.

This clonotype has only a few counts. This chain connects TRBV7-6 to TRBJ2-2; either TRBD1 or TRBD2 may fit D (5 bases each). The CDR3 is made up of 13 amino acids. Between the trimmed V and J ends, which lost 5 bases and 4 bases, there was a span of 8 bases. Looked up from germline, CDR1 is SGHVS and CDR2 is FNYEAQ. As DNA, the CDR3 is TGTGCCAGCAGCAAAGGGACCACCGGGGAGCTGTTTTTT. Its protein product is CASSKGTTGELFF.

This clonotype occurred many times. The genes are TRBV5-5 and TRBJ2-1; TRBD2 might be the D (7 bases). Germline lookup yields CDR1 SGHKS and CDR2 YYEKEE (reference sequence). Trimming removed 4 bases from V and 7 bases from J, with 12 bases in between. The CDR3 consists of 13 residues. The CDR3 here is CASSGGARNEQFF. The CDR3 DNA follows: TGTGCCAGCAGCGGGGGGGCCAGAAATGAGCAGTTCTTC.

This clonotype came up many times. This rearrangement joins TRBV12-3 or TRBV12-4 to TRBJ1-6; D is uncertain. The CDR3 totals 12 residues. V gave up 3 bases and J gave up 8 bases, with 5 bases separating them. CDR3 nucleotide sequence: TGTGCCAGCAGTTTGAAGGATTCACCCCTCCACTTT. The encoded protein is CASSLKDSPLHF.

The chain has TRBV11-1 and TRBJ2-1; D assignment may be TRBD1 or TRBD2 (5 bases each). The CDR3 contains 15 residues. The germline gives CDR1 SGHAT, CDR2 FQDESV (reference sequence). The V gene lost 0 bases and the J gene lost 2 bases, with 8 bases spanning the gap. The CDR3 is CASSLAEGTYNEQFF. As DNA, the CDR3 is TGTGCCAGCAGCTTAGCTGAGGGGACCTACAATGAGCAGTTCTTC.

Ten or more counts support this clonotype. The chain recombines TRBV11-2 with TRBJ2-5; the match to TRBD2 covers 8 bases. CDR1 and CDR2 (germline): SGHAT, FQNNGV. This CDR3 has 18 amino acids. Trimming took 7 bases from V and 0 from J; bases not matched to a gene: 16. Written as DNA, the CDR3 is TGTGCCAGCATCTCACAACCCCGGGGGGGCCTAAACCAAGAGACCCAGTACTTC. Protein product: CASISQPRGGLNQETQYF. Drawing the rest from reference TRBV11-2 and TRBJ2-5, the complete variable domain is EAGVAQSPRYKIIEKRQSVAFWCNPISGHATLYWYQQILGQGPKLLIQFQNNGVVDDSQLPKDRFSAERLKGVDSTLKIQPAKLEDSAVYLCASISQPRGGLNQETQYFGPGTRLLVL.

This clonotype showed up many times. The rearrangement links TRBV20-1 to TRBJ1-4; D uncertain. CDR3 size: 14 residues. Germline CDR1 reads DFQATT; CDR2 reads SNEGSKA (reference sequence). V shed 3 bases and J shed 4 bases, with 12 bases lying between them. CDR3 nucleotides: TGCAGTGCTAGTCGCCCAGGCTATAATGAAAAACTGTTTTTT. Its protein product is CSASRPGYNEKLFF.

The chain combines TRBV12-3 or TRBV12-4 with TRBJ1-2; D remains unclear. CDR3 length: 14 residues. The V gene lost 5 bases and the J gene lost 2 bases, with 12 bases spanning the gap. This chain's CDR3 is CASSEGRGNYGYTF. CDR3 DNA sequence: TGTGCCAGCAGTGAAGGGCGAGGAAACTATGGCTACACCTTC.

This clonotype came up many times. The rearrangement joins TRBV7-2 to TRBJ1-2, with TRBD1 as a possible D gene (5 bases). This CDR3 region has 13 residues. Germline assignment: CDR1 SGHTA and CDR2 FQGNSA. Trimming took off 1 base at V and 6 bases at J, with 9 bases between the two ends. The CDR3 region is CASSLVSGDGYTF. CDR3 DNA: TGTGCCAGCAGCTTAGTCTCGGGGGATGGCTACACCTTC.

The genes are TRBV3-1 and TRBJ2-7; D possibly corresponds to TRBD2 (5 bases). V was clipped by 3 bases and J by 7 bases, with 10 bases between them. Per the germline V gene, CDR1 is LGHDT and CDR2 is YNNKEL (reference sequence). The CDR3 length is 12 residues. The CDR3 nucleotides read TGTGCCAGCAGCCAGGAACCGGGGGAGCAGTACTTC. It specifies CASSQEPGEQYF.

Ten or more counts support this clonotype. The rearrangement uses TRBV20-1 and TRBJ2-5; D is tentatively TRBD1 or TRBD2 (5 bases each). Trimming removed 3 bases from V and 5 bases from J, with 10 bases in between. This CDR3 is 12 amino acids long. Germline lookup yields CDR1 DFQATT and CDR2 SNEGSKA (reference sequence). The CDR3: CSARGRLETQYF. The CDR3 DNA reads TGCAGTGCTAGGGGACGATTGGAGACCCAGTACTTC.

CDR3 DNA sequence: TGTGCCAGCAGCTCCCGGGTCACAGGGTCTCAAAACATTCAGTACTTC. Amino acids: CASSSRVTGSQNIQYF. This chain links TRBV7-9 with TRBJ2-4; D might be TRBD1 (6 bases). Germline values: CDR1 SEHNR, CDR2 FQNEAQ (reference sequence). The V end was cut by 4 bases, the J end by 5 bases, with 18 bases between. The CDR3 has 16 amino acids.

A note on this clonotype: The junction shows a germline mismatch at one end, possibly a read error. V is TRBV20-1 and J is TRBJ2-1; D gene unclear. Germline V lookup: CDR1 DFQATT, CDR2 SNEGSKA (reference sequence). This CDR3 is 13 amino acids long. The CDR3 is CSAVGNSYDEQFF. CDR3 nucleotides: TGCAGTGCTGTGGGGAACTCCTACGATGAGCAGTTCTTC.

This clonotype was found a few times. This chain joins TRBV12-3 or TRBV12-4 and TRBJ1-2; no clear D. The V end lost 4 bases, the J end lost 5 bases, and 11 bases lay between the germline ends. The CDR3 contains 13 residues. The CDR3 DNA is TGTGCCAGCAGTTCAACAGCGGCGTATGGCTACACCTTC. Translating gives CASSSTAAYGYTF.

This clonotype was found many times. CDR3 protein: CASSYVAGPSGNTIYF. In DNA, the CDR3 is TGTGCCAGCAGTTACGTGGCAGGACCCTCTGGAAACACCATATATTTT. V gene TRBV6-5 combines with J gene TRBJ1-3; the D is unclear. V lost 2 bases, J lost 0 bases, and 11 bases lay in between. The V gene's germline CDR1 is MNHEY and CDR2 SVGAGI. The CDR3 is 16 residues long.

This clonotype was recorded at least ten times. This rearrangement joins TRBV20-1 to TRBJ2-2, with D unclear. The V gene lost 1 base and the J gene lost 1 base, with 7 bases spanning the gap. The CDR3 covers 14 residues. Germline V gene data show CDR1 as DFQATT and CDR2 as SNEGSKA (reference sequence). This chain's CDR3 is CSARVVGNTGELFF. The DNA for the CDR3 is TGCAGTGCTAGAGTGGTAGGGAACACCGGGGAGCTGTTTTTT.

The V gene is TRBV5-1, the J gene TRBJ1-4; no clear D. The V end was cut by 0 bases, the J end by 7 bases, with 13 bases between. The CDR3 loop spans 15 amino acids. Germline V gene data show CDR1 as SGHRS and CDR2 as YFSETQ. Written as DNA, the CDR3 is TGCGCCAGCAGCTTGGAAGGCAGGCCCGTTGAAAAACTGTTTTTT. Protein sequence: CASSLEGRPVEKLFF.